The clone carrying this T cell receptor (beta chain) was counted a few times. Patients had blood sampled at baseline and again on cycle 4 day 1 and cycle 7 day 1. These data come from a study of OX40 agonist ivuxolimab in advanced cancers. Study-wide context: Ivuxolimab is an agonistic anti-OX40 (CD134) antibody, and patients were treated with it.

Assay used: immunoSEQ multiplex PCR; TCRdb lists only in-frame clones, some missing. The data contain about 79,000 clones, around 93% of them seen just once; the ten biggest clones take up approximately 0.5%. V lost 5 bases to trimming and J lost 3 bases; unmatched junction nucleotides: 4. There are 12 residues in the CDR3. Germline V gene data show CDR1 as GTSNPN and CDR2 as SVGIG (reference sequence). This sample comprised CD4+ or CD8+ T cells sorted from blood, obtained in a trial of the OX40 agonist ivuxolimab. This chain connects TRBV30 to TRBJ2-7, with TRBD1 matching over 7 bases. The clonotype was recovered from an adult with an advanced solid tumor such as melanoma, head and neck, liver or kidney cancer. This CDR3 reads CAWGGQYYEQYF. The CDR3 nucleotides are TGTGCCTGGGGGGGACAGTACTACGAGCAGTACTTC.